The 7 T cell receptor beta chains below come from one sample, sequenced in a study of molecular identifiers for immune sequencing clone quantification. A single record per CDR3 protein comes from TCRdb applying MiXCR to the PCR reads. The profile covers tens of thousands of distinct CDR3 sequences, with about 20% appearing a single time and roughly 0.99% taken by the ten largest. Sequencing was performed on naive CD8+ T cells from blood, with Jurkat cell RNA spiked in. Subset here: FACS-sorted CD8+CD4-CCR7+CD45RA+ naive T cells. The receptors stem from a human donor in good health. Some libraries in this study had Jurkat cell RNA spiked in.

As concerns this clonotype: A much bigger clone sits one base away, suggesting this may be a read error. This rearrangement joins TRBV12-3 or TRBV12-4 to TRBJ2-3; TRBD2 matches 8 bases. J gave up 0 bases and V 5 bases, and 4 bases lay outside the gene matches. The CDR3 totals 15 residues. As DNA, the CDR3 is TGTGCCAGCAGTAGCGGGAGTACTAGCACAGATACGCAGTATTTT. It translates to CASSSGSTSTDTQYF.

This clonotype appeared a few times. The DNA of the CDR3 is TGTGCCAGTAGTATCTATTCCACGGACACTGAAGCTTTCTTT. Encoded protein: CASSIYSTDTEAFF. The chain links TRBV19 to TRBJ1-1; D call uncertain. In germline, CDR1 is LNHDA, CDR2 SQIVND (reference sequence). Deletions cut 3 bases from V and 3 bases from J, with 11 bases between. The CDR3 loop spans 14 amino acids.

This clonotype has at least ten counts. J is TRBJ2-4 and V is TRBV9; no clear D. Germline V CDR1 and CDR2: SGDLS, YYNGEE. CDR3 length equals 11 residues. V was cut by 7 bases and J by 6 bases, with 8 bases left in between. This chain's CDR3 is CASGETNIQYF. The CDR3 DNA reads TGTGCCAGCGGGGAAACAAACATTCAGTACTTC.

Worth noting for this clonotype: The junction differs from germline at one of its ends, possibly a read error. The CDR3 DNA reads as TGCGCCAGTACTTTGCAGTTATGGGGAACAGATACGCAGTATTTT. This sequence encodes CASTLQLWGTDTQYF. This chain links TRBV19 with TRBJ2-3; D is unresolved. This CDR3 is built from 15 residues. Germline CDR1 LNHDA, CDR2 SQIVND (reference sequence).

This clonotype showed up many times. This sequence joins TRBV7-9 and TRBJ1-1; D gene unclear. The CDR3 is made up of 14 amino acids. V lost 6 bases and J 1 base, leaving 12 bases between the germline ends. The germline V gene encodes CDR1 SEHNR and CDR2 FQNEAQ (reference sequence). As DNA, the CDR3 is TGTGCCAGCAGGGGAAGAGTGGGGAACACTGAAGCTTTCTTT. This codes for CASRGRVGNTEAFF.

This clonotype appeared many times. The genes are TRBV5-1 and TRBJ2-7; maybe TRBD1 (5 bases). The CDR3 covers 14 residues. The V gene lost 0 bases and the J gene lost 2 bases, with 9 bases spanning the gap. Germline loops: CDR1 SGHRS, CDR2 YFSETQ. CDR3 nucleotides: TGCGCCAGCAGCTTGGAGGGGATGCCCTACGAGCAGTACTTC. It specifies CASSLEGMPYEQYF.

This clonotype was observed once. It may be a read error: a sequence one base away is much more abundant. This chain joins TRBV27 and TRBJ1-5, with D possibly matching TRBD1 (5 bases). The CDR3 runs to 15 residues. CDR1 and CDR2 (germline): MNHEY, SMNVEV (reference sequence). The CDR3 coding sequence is TGTGCCAGCAGTGCATGGGACGGTCACAATCGGCCCCAGCATTTT. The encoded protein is CASSAWDGHNRPQHF.